This T cell receptor (beta chain) originates from a study of blood T cell repertoires in COVID-19. Overall study: The origin of the acute and convalescent COVID-19 samples was the United States, Italy and Spain. Sources were T cells, B-cell-depleted T cells, or PBMCs; the material itself was cDNA or gDNA.

Under the authors' procedure: Cell counts per sample came from amplifying reference gene primers. Method: immunoSEQ multiplex PCR; TCRdb's copy keeps in-frame clones and lacks some. V, J and clone size are those of that table, while D and trimming were read from the DNA. The sample includes tens of thousands of clones, 80% to 95% of them seen just once. The source is a woman in her sixties with active COVID-19. The sequenced material came from peripheral blood.

CDR3 residues: CASRQGQGVPQHF. In nucleotides, the CDR3 is TGTGCCAGCAGGCAGGGACAGGGCGTTCCCCAGCATTTT. This sequence joins TRBV7-2 and TRBJ1-5; 9 nucleotides match TRBD1. There are 13 residues in the CDR3. Germline V gene lookup returns CDR1 SGHTA and CDR2 FQGNSA. V lost 6 bases, J lost 10 bases, and 7 bases stayed unmatched.